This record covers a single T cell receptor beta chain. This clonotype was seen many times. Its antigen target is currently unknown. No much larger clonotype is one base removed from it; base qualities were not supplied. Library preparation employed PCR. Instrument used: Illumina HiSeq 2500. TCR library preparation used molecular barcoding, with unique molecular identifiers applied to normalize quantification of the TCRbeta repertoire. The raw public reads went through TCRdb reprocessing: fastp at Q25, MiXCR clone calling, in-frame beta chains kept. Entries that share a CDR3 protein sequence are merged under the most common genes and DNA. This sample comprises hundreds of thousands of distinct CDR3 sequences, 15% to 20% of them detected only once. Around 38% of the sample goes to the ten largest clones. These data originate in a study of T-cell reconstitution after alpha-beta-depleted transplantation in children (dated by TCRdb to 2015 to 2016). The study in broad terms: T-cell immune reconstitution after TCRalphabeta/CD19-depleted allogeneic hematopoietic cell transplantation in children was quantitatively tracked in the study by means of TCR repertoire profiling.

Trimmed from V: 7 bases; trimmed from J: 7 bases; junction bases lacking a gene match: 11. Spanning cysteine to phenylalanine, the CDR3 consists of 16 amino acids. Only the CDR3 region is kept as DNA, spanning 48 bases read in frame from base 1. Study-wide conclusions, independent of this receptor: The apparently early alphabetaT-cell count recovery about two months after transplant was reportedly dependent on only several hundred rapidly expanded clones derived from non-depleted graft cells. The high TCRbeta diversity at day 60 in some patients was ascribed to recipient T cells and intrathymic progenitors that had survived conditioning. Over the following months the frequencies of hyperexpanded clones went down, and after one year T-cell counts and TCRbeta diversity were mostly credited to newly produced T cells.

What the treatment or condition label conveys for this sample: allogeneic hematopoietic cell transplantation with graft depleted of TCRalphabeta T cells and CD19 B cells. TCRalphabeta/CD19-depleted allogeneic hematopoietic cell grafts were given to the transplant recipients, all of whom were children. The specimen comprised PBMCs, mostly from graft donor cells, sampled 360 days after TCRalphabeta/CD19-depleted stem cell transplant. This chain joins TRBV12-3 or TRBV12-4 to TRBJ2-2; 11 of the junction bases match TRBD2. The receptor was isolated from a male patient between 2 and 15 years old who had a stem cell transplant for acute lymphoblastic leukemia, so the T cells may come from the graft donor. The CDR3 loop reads CASNLRGLAGGGELFF. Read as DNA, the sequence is TGTGCCAGCAACCTTAGGGGCCTAGCGGGAGGCGGGGAGCTGTTTTTT.